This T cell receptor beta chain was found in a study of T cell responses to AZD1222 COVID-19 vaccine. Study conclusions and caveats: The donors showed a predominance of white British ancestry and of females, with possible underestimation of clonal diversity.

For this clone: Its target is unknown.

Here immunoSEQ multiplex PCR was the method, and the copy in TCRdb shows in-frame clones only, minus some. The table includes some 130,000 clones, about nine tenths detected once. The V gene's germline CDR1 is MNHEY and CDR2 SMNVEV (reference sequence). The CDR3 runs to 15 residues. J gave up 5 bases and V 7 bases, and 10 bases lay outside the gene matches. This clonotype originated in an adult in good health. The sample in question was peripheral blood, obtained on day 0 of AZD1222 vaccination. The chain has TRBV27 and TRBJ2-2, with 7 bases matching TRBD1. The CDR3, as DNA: TGTGCCAGCAAGGTCGACAGGGTTATAACCGGGGAGCTGTTTTTT. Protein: CASKVDRVITGELFF.